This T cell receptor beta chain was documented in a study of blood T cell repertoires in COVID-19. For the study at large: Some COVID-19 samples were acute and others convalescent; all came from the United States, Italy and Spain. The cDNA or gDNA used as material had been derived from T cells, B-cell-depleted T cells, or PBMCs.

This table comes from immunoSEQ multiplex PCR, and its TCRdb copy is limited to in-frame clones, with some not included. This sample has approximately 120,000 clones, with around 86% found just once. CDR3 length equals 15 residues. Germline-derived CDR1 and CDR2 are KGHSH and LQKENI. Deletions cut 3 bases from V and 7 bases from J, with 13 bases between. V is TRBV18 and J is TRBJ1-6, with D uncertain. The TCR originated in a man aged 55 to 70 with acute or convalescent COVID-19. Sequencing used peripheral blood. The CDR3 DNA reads TGTGCCAGCTCACCTGAAAACAGTCTGAATTCACCCCTCCACTTT. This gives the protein CASSPENSLNSPLHF.